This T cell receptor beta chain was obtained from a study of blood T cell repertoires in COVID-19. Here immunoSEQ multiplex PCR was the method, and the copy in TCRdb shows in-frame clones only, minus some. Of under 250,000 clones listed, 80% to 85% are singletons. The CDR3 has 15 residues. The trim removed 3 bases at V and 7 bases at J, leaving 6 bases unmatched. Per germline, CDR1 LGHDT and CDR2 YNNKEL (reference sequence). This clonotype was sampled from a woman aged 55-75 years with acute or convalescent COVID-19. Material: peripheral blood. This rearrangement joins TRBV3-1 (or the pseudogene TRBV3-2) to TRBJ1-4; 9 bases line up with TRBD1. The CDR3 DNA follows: TGTGCCAGCAGCCACTGGGACAGGGTGGGTGAAAAACTGTTTTTT. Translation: CASSHWDRVGEKLFF.